These 2 T cell receptor delta chains share one sample of origin, sequenced in a study of gamma-delta T cells after stem cell transplantation. TCRdb fed the RT-PCR reads into CATT to redo clone calling. The data contain about 15,000 delta-chain clones, about 8.6% of them singletons. Sequenced input: gamma-delta T cells. All receptors derive from a human donor. It is not recorded whose cells these are; they may come from a transplant donor.

This clone was counted only a few times. A read error may explain this, as a much larger clone is one base away. This CDR3 is also generated by other DNA sequences in the sample. This chain joins TRDV2 and TRDJ1, with TRDD3 matching 11 bases. The V gene's germline CDR1 is GEAIGNYY and CDR2 EKD. The CDR3 consists of 17 residues. As DNA, the CDR3 is TGTGCCTGCGACACTCGGATGGGGGATACGCGCACCGATAAACTCATCTTT. Amino acids: CACDTRMGDTRTDKLIF.

This clone was detected a few times. This clone may be a read error of a much larger clone one base away. At the DNA level, this CDR3 is encoded by other sequences in the same sample as well. The chain employs TRDV2 and TRDJ1, with D perhaps matching TRDD3 (5 bases). This CDR3 comprises 19 residues. The ends were cut back, 0 bases at V and 2 bases at J, with 24 bases in the middle. CDR1 and CDR2 from the germline V gene are GEAIGNYY and EKD. Here the CDR3 reads CACDTGKGRGAPLTDKLIF. CDR3 in DNA: TGTGCCTGTGACACCGGGAAGGGGCGGGGGGCCCCCCTGACCGATAAACTCATCTTT.